This T cell receptor beta chain was identified in a study of naive and memory T cell subsets. Study findings and constraints: From naive to CM, EM and EMRA, diversity decreased and Gini increased. In naive cells, over 95% of TCR sequences were seen only once.

This CDR3 has 15 amino acids. Germline V CDR1 and CDR2: MNHEY, SVGEGT. V lost 5 bases to trimming and J lost 0 bases; unmatched junction nucleotides: 4. The beta constant-region primer was an equimolar mix of two oligonucleotides covering TRBC1 and TRBC2. A 12-nucleotide UMI and the SP2 primer were added to the cDNA 3' end by oligonucleotide ligation. Using its own MiXCR run on the UMI-ligation and nested PCR reads, TCRdb lists one record per CDR3 protein. This sample has approximately 85,000 distinct CDR3 sequences, with roughly 7% found just once. This clonotype was detected ten times or more. No antigen is known for it.

The chain joins TRBV6-2 or TRBV6-3 to TRBJ1-5; 7 bases match TRBD1. Sequencing was done on a sample of central memory CD4+ T cells from blood. This TCR was recovered from a human donor in good health. The CDR3 DNA follows: TGTGCCAGCAGTGTACAGGGGTATAGCAATCAGCCCCAGCATTTT. This encodes CASSVQGYSNQPQHF.